This TCR beta chain was recovered during a study of blood T cell repertoires in COVID-19. As handled by the study authors: Counts of nucleated cells, estimated from reference gene primer amplification, were obtained. The protocol was immunoSEQ multiplex PCR, while the TCRdb copy is restricted to in-frame clones and leaves out a portion. V and J calls and clone size are copied from that table; D and trimming were computed from the DNA. This sample has hundreds of thousands of clones, with approximately 88% found just once. Deletions cut 1 base from V and 0 bases from J, with 7 bases between. Germline CDR1 reads SGHTA; CDR2 reads FQGNSA. The CDR3 is 14 residues long.

The sample consisted of peripheral blood. The rearrangement joins TRBV7-2 to TRBJ2-7, with D perhaps TRBD1 (6 bases). The TCR was taken from a woman in her 70s with COVID-19, enrolled during active disease. This CDR3 reads CASSLGGGSYEQYF. CDR3 DNA sequence: TGTGCCAGCAGCTTAGGAGGGGGCTCCTACGAGCAGTACTTC.